This entry features one T cell receptor beta chain sequence. Other DNA sequences within the sample encode an identical CDR3. This specimen belongs to a study of shared clonotypes between healthy human individuals. Trimming removed 0 bases from V and 0 bases from J, with 10 bases in between. Germline loops: CDR1 SGHRS, CDR2 YFSETQ. The CDR3 consists of 16 residues. Genomic DNA per cell subset filled all wells of several immunoSEQ plates. Assay used: immunoSEQ multiplex PCR; TCRdb lists only in-frame clones, some missing. The repertoire holds roughly 2 million clones, with around 95% as singletons. Sequencing was performed on naive CD4+ T cells sorted from blood. The subset was: CD45RA+ positively selected. The origin of this receptor is a man between 18 and 29 years old in good health. The chain combines TRBV5-1 with TRBJ1-3; unclear D gene. The CDR3 region has the DNA TGCGCCAGCAGCTTGGAGGCAGTTAGCTCTGGAAACACCATATATTTT. This gives the protein CASSLEAVSSGNTIYF.